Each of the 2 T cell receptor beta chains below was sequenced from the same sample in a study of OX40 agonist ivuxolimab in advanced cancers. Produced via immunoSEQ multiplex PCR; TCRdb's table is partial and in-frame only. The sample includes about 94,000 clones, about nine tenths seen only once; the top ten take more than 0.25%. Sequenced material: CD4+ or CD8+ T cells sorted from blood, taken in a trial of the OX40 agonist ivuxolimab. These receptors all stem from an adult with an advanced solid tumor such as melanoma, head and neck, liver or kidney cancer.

This chain's CDR3 is CASSLLRRGSYNSPLHF. CDR3 bases: TGTGCCAGTAGTCTCCTGAGAAGGGGCTCCTATAATTCACCCCTCCACTTT. This sequence joins TRBV19 and TRBJ1-6; D is perhaps TRBD1 (5 bases). This CDR3 has 17 residues. CDR1 and CDR2 (germline): LNHDA, SQIVND (reference sequence). The ends were cut back, 5 bases at V and 0 bases at J, with 14 bases in the middle.

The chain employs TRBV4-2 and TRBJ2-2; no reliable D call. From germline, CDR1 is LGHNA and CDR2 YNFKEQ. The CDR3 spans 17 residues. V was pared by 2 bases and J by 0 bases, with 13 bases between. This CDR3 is CASSQYTASTNTGELFF. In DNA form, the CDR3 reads TGTGCCAGCAGCCAATACACGGCCTCGACGAACACCGGGGAGCTGTTTTTT.